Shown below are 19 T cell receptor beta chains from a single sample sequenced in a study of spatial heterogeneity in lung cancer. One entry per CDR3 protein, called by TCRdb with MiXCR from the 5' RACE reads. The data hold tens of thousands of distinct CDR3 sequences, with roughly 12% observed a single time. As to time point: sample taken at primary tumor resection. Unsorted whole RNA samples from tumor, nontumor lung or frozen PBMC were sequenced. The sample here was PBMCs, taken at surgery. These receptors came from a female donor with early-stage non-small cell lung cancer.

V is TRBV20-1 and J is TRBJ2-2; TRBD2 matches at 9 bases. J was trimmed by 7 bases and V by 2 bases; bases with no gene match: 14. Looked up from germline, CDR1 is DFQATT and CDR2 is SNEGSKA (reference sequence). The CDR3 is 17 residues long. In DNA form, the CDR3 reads TGCAGTGCTAGACCCCCAGGGGCGGGGGGGTTGAGCGGGGAGCTGTTTTTT. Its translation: CSARPPGAGGLSGELFF.

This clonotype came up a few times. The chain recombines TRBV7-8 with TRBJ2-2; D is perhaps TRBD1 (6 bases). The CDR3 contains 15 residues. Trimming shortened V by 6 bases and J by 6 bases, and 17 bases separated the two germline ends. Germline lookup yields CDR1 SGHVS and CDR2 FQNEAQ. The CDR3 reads CASSSYREGAGELFF. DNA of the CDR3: TGTGCCAGCAGTTCTTACAGGGAAGGGGCCGGGGAGCTGTTTTTT.

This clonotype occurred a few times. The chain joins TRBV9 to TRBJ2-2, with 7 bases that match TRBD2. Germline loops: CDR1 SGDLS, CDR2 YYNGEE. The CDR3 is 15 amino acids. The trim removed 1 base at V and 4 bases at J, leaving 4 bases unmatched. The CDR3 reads CASSVQGGPTGELFF. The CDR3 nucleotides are TGTGCCAGCAGCGTACAGGGAGGGCCCACCGGGGAGCTGTTTTTT. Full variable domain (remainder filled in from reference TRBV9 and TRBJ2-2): DSGVTQTPKHLITATGQRVTLRCSPRSGDLSVYWYQQSLDQGLQFLIQYYNGEERAKGNILERFSAQQFPDLHSELNLSSLELGDSALYFCASSVQGGPTGELFFGEGSRLTVL.

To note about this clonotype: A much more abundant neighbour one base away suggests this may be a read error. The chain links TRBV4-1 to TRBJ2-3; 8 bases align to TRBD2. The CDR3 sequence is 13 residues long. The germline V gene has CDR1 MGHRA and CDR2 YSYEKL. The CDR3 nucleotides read TGCACCAGCACCCGGGGGGGCAAAGATACGCAGTATTTT. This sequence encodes CTSTRGGKDTQYF.

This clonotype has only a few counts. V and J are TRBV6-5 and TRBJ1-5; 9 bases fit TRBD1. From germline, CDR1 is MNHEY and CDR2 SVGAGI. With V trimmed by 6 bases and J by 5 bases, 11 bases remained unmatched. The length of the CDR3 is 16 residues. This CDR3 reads CASRRVGDRDDQPQHF. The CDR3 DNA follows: TGTGCCAGCAGACGGGTGGGGGACAGGGATGATCAGCCCCAGCATTTT.

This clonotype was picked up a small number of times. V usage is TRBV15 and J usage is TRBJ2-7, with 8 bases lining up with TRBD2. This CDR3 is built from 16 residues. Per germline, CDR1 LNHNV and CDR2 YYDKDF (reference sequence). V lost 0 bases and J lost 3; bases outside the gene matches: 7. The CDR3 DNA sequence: TGTGCCACCAGCAGAGATCGGGGGGGGCAGATCTACGAGCAGTACTTC. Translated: CATSRDRGGQIYEQYF.

CDR3 sequence reads: CASSRSSGQGAPYEQYF. As DNA, the CDR3 is TGTGCCAGCAGCCGGTCCTCGGGACAGGGGGCGCCGTACGAGCAGTACTTC. The genes are TRBV7-2 and TRBJ2-7, with 12 positions matching TRBD1. Losses at the gene ends were 5 bases for V and 4 bases for J; bases not matched to a gene: 12. CDR1 and CDR2 (germline): SGHTA, FQGNSA. The CDR3 has 17 amino acids.

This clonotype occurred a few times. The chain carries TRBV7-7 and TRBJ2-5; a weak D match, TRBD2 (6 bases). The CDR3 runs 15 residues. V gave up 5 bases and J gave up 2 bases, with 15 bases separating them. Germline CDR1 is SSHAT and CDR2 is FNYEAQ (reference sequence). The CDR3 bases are TGTGCCAGCAGCCTAGGGGCACTAGCTCAAGAGACCCAGTACTTC. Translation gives CASSLGALAQETQYF.

In nucleotides, the CDR3 is TGTGCCAGCAGCCAAAATGCGGGGACGCAAGAGACCCAGTACTTC. This sequence encodes CASSQNAGTQETQYF. J is TRBJ2-5 and V is TRBV3-1, with D possibly TRBD2 on 6 matching bases. This CDR3 spans 15 amino acids. With 2 bases removed from V and 2 bases from J, the gap between germline ends came to 12 bases. Germline V gene lookup returns CDR1 LGHDT and CDR2 YNNKEL (reference sequence).

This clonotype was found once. The CDR3 here is CASSPGLAWLSTDTQYF. CDR3 coding DNA: TGTGCCAGCTCACCGGGGCTAGCGTGGCTTAGCACAGATACGCAGTATTTT. The chain recombines TRBV18 with TRBJ2-3, with a tentative D call TRBD2 (6 bases). The CDR3 has 17 amino acids. From germline, CDR1 is KGHSH and CDR2 LQKENI. Trimming pared 3 bases from V and 0 bases from J, leaving 16 bases between.

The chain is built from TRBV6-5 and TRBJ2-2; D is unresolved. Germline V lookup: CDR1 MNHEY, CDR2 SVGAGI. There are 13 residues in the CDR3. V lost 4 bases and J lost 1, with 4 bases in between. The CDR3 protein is CASSSQNTGELFF. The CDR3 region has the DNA TGTGCCAGCAGTTCACAGAACACCGGGGAGCTGTTTTTT.

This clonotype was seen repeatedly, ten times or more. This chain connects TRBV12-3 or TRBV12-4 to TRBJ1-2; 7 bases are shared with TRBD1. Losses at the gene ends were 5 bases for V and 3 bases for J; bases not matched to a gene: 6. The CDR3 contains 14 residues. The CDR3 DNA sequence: TGTGCCAGCAGTCCAGGGGGGGGTCACTATGGCTACACCTTC. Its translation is CASSPGGGHYGYTF.

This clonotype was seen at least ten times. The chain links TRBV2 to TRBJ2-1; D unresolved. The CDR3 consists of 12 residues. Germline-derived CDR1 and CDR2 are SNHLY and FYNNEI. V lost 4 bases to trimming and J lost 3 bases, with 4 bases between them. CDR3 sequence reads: CASSGNYNEQFF. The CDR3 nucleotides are TGTGCCAGCAGTGGGAACTACAATGAGCAGTTCTTC.

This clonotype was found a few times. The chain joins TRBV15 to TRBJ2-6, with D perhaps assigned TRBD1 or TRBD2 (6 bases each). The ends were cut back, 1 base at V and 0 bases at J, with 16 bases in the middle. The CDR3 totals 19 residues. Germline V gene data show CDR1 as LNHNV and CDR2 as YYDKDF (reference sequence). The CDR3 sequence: CATSRVKGGRSSGANVLTF. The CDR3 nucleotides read TGTGCCACCAGCAGAGTTAAGGGGGGACGGAGCTCTGGGGCCAACGTCCTGACTTTC.

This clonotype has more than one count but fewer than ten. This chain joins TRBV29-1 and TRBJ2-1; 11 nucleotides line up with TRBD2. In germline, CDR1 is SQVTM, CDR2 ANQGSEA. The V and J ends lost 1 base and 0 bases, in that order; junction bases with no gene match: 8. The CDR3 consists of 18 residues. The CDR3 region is CSVEGLAGSLSSYNEQFF. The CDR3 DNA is TGCAGCGTTGAAGGACTAGCGGGGAGTTTGAGCTCCTACAATGAGCAGTTCTTC.

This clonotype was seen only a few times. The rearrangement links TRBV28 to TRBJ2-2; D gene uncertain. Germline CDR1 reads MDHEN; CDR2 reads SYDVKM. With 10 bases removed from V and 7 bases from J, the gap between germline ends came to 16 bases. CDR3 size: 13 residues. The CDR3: CATTAYVNGELFF. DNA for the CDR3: TGTGCCACCACGGCCTACGTTAACGGGGAGCTGTTTTTT. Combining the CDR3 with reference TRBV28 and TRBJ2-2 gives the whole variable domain DVKVTQSSRYLVKRTGEKVFLECVQDMDHENMFWYRQDPGLGLRLIYFSYDVKMKEKGDIPEGYSVSREKKERFSLILESASTNQTSMYLCATTAYVNGELFFGEGSRLTVL.

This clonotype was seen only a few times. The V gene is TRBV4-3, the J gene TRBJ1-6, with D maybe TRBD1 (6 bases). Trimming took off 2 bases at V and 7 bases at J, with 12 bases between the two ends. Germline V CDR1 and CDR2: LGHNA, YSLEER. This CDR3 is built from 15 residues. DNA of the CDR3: TGCGCCAGCAGCCAAATACAGGGAGGCAATTCACCCCTCCACTTT. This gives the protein CASSQIQGGNSPLHF.

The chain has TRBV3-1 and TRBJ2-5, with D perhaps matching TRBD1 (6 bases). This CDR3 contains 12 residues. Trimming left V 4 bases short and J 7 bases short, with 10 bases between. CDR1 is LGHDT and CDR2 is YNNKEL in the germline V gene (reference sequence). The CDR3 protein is CASSRQEGTQYF. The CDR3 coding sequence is TGTGCCAGCAGCCGACAGGAAGGGACCCAGTACTTC.

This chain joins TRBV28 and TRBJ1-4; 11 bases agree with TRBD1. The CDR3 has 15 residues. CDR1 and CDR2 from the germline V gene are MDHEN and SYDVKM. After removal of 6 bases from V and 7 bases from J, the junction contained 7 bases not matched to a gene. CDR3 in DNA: TGTGCCAGCAGCAATTCCGGGACAGGGGGTGAAAAACTGTTTTTT. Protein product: CASSNSGTGGEKLFF.